This TCR beta chain was identified in a study of T cell changes during pregnancy in multiple sclerosis. TCRdb keeps only in-frame clones here, not all; method: immunoSEQ multiplex PCR. The sample lists over 40,000 clones, more than 85% seen once, with roughly 2.1% in the top ten. There are 14 residues in the CDR3. CDR1 and CDR2 (germline): LNHNV, YYDKDF (reference sequence). The V and J ends lost 4 bases and 0 bases respectively, with 10 bases between them. This chain uses TRBV15 with TRBJ2-7, with D tentatively TRBD2 (5 bases). This sample comprised peripheral blood, obtained in the third trimester of pregnancy. The sequence came from a female donor with multiple sclerosis, enrolled in a pregnancy study. The CDR3 protein is CATSNSASSYEQYF. The CDR3 coding sequence is TGTGCCACCAGCAATAGCGCTAGCTCCTACGAGCAGTACTTC.